This TCR beta chain was obtained from a study of tumor and adjacent non-tumor tissue in lung cancer. Whole-study context: Samples averaged about 3.8 million productive TCRbeta reads each.

Per the germline V gene, CDR1 is SGHAT and CDR2 is FQNNGV. Germline trimming cut 10 bases from V and 6 bases from J; bases unmatched to any gene: 12. The CDR3 extends over 15 amino acids. Three rounds of nested PCR, following a modified ARM-PCR protocol, produced the TCRbeta library. One entry per CDR3 protein results from TCRdb running MiXCR on the multiplex PCR reads. The sample records some 80,000 distinct CDR3 sequences, roughly 80% being singletons. The template was RNA from unsorted bulk tissue. The normal lung tissue was taken more than 3 cm from the tumor edge. This rearrangement joins TRBV11-2 to TRBJ1-6; TRBD1 agrees at 7 bases. This TCR was sampled from a man between 60 and 75 years old with non-small cell lung cancer. Sequencing was carried out using distant non-tumor lung tissue. The CDR3 is CANNLGGDSNSPLHF. The DNA for the CDR3 is TGTGCCAACAACTTAGGAGGGGACAGTAATTCACCCCTCCACTTT.